This is a list of T cell receptor beta chains from one sample in a study of blood T cell repertoires in COVID-19. Method: immunoSEQ multiplex PCR; TCRdb's copy keeps in-frame clones and lacks some. The sample has roughly 230,000 clones, less than 90% seen once; the top ten hold 10% to 13%. The sample taken for sequencing was peripheral blood. These receptors came from a woman of 80 years or more with COVID-19, enrolled during active disease. The CDR3 runs from the conserved cysteine through the conserved F or W. The D gene is left open where the match is weak. Clone size is stated in some rows and not others, as once, few, many or a class when expanded.

d_call j_call clone_size v_call cdr3_aa cdr3_nt
TRBD2 TRBJ2-7 few TRBV6-4 CASSDSPGGITYEQYF TGTGCCAGCAGTGACTCTCCGGGGGGGATAACCTACGAGCAGTACTTC
- TRBJ1-1 - TRBV15 CATSLDRLNTEAFF TGTGCCACCAGCTTGGACAGATTGAACACTGAAGCTTTCTTT
- TRBJ2-2 - TRBV2 CASSDWGRGTGELFF TGTGCCAGCAGTGATTGGGGGCGAGGCACCGGGGAGCTGTTTTTT
- TRBJ2-5 - TRBV5-8 CASSLPHQETQYF TGTGCCAGCAGCCTACCGCATCAAGAGACCCAGTACTTC
- TRBJ1-4 - TRBV5-8 CASRRGSGNEKLFF TGTGCCAGCAGAAGGGGGTCCGGCAATGAAAAACTGTTTTTT
- TRBJ2-2 - TRBV18 CASSLLSPTNTGELFF TGTGCCAGCTCCCTACTATCGCCGACGAACACCGGGGAGCTGTTTTTT
- TRBJ2-3 - TRBV30 CAWSQARVDTQYF TGTGCCTGGAGCCAAGCGAGAGTTGATACGCAGTATTTT
- TRBJ2-7 - TRBV20-1 CSAGDSYEQYF TGCAGTGCCGGGGACTCCTACGAGCAGTACTTC
- TRBJ1-3 once TRBV5-4 CASSPQDSGGTIYF TGTGCCAGCAGCCCACAGGATTCCGGAGGGACCATATATTTT
- TRBJ1-1 - TRBV7-6 CASSERAGTNTEAFF TGTGCCAGCAGCGAGAGGGCAGGAACGAACACTGAAGCTTTCTTT
TRBD1 TRBJ1-1 - TRBV7-8 CASSPRQGRDTEAFF TGTGCCAGCAGCCCGAGACAGGGCCGGGACACTGAAGCTTTCTTT
- TRBJ1-1 - TRBV5-8 CASSLEGRDTEAFF TGTGCCAGCAGCTTGGAAGGGAGGGACACTGAAGCTTTCTTT
TRBD1 TRBJ1-5 once TRBV19 CASSMTGGNQPQHF TGTGCCAGTAGTATGACAGGGGGCAATCAGCCCCAGCATTTT
- TRBJ2-2 - TRBV6-1 CASSEGITPGELFF TGTGCCAGCAGTGAGGGCATTACCCCCGGGGAGCTGTTTTTT
- TRBJ2-5 - TRBV30 CAWSGTWWETQYF TGTGCCTGGAGCGGTACCTGGTGGGAGACCCAGTACTTC
TRBD1 TRBJ2-6 - TRBV30 CAWSGGTGGSGANVLTF TGTGCCTGGAGTGGGGGGACAGGCGGCTCTGGGGCCAACGTCCTGACTTTC
- TRBJ1-1 few TRBV28 CASREQGAAFF TGTGCCAGCAGGGAACAGGGAGCAGCTTTCTTT
TRBD1 TRBJ1-5 - TRBV6-2/TRBV6-3 CASSRTGTKNQPQHF TGTGCCAGCAGTCGGACAGGGACGAAAAATCAGCCCCAGCATTTT
- TRBJ1-1 - TRBV28 CASSEHASNTEAFF TGTGCCAGCAGTGAACACGCCTCGAACACTGAAGCTTTCTTT
TRBD1 TRBJ1-2 few TRBV28 CASRTGQGGVYGYTF TGTGCCAGCAGAACCGGACAGGGAGGGGTGTATGGCTACACCTTC
TRBD1 TRBJ1-2 - TRBV5-5 CASSAGTGKRDPYGYTF TGTGCCAGCAGCGCCGGGACAGGGAAAAGAGACCCCTATGGCTACACCTTC
- TRBJ1-1 once TRBV28 CASSADSSPEAFF TGTGCCAGCAGTGCAGACAGTAGTCCTGAAGCTTTCTTT
TRBD1 TRBJ1-5 - TRBV6-5 CASSRTGGRQPQHF TGTGCCAGCAGCCGGACAGGGGGCAGGCAGCCCCAGCATTTT
- TRBJ2-5 - TRBV7-2 CASSLLTGETQYF TGTGCCAGCAGCTTATTGACTGGTGAGACCCAGTACTTC
TRBD2 TRBJ2-1 - TRBV5-4 CASSPRGTSSYNEQFF TGTGCCAGCAGTCCACGAGGGACTAGCTCCTACAATGAGCAGTTCTTC
- TRBJ1-5 - TRBV4-1 CASSQDGGGGNQPQHF TGCGCCAGCAGCCAAGATGGGGGAGGAGGGAATCAGCCCCAGCATTTT
- TRBJ2-1 once TRBV11-3 CASSPKSDNEQFF TGTGCCAGCAGCCCCAAAAGCGACAATGAGCAGTTCTTC
- TRBJ1-4 - TRBV7-2 CASSPQREKLFF TGTGCCAGCAGCCCCCAGCGGGAAAAACTGTTTTTT
TRBD1 TRBJ1-2 - TRBV3-1/TRBV3-2 CASSQLQGNYGYTF TGTGCCAGCAGCCAGTTACAGGGGAATTATGGCTACACCTTC
TRBD1 TRBJ2-2 - TRBV27 CASSWGVWGQTNTGELFF TGTGCCAGCAGCTGGGGAGTTTGGGGACAGACGAACACCGGGGAGCTGTTTTTT
- TRBJ1-3 - TRBV7-9 CASRRGTGNTIYF TGTGCCAGCAGGCGGGGAACCGGAAACACCATATATTTT
TRBD1 TRBJ2-3 - TRBV24-1 CATSFTGANTDTQYF TGTGCCACCAGCTTTACAGGGGCGAATACAGATACGCAGTATTTT
- TRBJ1-2 - TRBV5-1 CASSTPRGGYGYTF TGCGCCAGCAGCACGCCCCGGGGTGGCTATGGCTACACCTTC
TRBD1 TRBJ1-3 - TRBV5-4 CASSWGQGNSGNTIYF TGTGCCAGCAGCTGGGGACAGGGGAACTCTGGAAACACCATATATTTT
TRBD1 TRBJ1-3 once TRBV5-4 CASSSGQFLSGNTIYF TGTGCCAGCAGCTCGGGACAGTTCTTATCTGGAAACACCATATATTTT
TRBD1 TRBJ1-2 - TRBV18 CASARDSNYGYTF TGTGCCAGCGCCCGGGACAGTAACTATGGCTACACCTTC
TRBD1 TRBJ2-3 - TRBV6-1 CASSEQGAGTDTQYF TGTGCCAGCAGTGAACAGGGGGCCGGGACAGATACGCAGTATTTT
- TRBJ1-3 few TRBV7-9 CASSYSGNTIYF TGTGCCAGCAGCTACTCGGGAAACACCATATATTTT
- TRBJ2-7 once TRBV27 CASTRDRDGRYEQYF TGTGCCAGCACTAGAGATCGGGATGGGAGGTACGAGCAGTACTTC
TRBD2 TRBJ2-1 once TRBV29-1 CSVEIGTSGVYNEQFF TGCAGCGTTGAAATTGGGACTAGCGGGGTCTACAATGAGCAGTTCTTC
- TRBJ1-4 - TRBV7-9 CASSLMGVTNEKLFF TGTGCCAGCAGCTTAATGGGAGTAACTAATGAAAAACTGTTTTTT
- TRBJ2-7 - TRBV3-1/TRBV3-2 CASSPRGDEQYF TGTGCCAGCAGCCCTAGGGGCGACGAGCAGTACTTC
- TRBJ2-3 - TRBV28 CASRLSTEDTQYF TGTGCCAGCAGACTATCGACGGAAGATACGCAGTATTTT
- TRBJ1-2 few TRBV20-1 CSSPYGYTF TGCAGTAGCCCTTATGGCTACACCTTC
TRBD2 TRBJ2-7 - TRBV4-1 CASTLGLAGTYEQYF TGCGCCAGCACCTTGGGACTAGCGGGGACCTACGAGCAGTACTTC
TRBD1 TRBJ2-6 - TRBV10-3 CAISERTGTPSKEGGANVLTF TGTGCCATCAGTGAGAGGACAGGGACCCCATCCAAGGAAGGAGGGGCCAACGTCCTGACTTTC